Below, 5 T cell receptor beta chains from the same sample are listed, as sequenced in a study of T cell clonality in common variable immunodeficiency. The table came from immunoSEQ multiplex PCR; TCRdb's copy has only in-frame clones and leaves some out. The data show over 35,000 clones, with none appearing a single time. Specimen: peripheral blood mononuclear cells. The receptor set was obtained from a person aged 18 to 75 in good health.

This clone was counted many times. The read ends 3 residues shy of where the CDR3 ends; the end is completed using the germline J gene. V is TRBV6-2 or TRBV6-3 and J is TRBJ1-2; the D is unclear. In germline, CDR1 is MNHEY, CDR2 SVGEGT. The CDR3 runs to 15 residues. CDR3 loop: CASSYRKGSSSGYTF. The CDR3 bases that were read are TGTGCCAGCAGTTACCGCAAGGGCAGCAGTTCGGGC.

There are many counts of this clone. The read ends 3 residues shy of where the CDR3 ends; the end is completed using the germline J gene. The chain couples TRBV19 to TRBJ1-4, with 9 bases matching TRBD1. Germline CDR1 LNHDA, CDR2 SQIVND (reference sequence). The CDR3 is 14 amino acids. The ends lost 7 bases at V and 8 bases at J; junction bases unmatched: 8. The part of the CDR3 DNA that was read is TGTGCCAGTACCTCACAGGGGGCTGGCGAAAAA. The encoded protein is CASTSQGAGEK. The entire CDR3 sequence reads CASTSQGAGEKLFF.

This clone came up many times. The CDR3 extends 3 residues past the end of the read, so its final part is completed from the germline J gene. The chain links TRBV11-3 to TRBJ2-5; D may be TRBD1 (5 bases). Trimming took off 3 bases at V and 5 bases at J, with 13 bases between the two ends. From germline, CDR1 is SGHNT and CDR2 YENEEA. CDR3 length: 14 amino acids. The covered CDR3 bases are TGTGCCAGCAGCTTCCTCTCAGGGTCCGAGACC. Its translation is CASSFLSGSET. The whole CDR3 protein is CASSFLSGSETQYF.

In its sample, this clone was seen many times. The observed sequence ends 3 residues before the CDR3 terminus, with the missing tail filled in from the germline J gene. This chain links TRBV13 with TRBJ2-7; 8 bases agree with TRBD2. The CDR3 totals 14 residues. J lost 6 bases, V lost 4 bases, and 8 bases had no gene match. Germline CDR1 and CDR2: PRHDT and FYEKMQ (reference sequence). The DNA read from the CDR3 is TGTGCCAGCAGCTCCCTTAGCGGGACGGGCGAG. Translation: CASSSLSGTGE. The full CDR3 sequence reads CASSSLSGTGEQYF.

Ten or more counts support this clone. The CDR3 DNA, read in part, is TGTGCCAGCAGGTCTCCACCGGGCACTGAA. Protein product: CASRSPPGTE. The CDR3 reads in full as CASRSPPGTEAFF. This chain connects TRBV6-2 or TRBV6-3 to TRBJ1-1; D gene ambiguous. The read finishes 3 residues shy of the CDR3 end, and the germline J gene is used to complete it. CDR3 length equals 13 residues. V lost 6 bases and J lost 4, with 12 bases in between. From germline, CDR1 is MNHEY and CDR2 SVGEGT.